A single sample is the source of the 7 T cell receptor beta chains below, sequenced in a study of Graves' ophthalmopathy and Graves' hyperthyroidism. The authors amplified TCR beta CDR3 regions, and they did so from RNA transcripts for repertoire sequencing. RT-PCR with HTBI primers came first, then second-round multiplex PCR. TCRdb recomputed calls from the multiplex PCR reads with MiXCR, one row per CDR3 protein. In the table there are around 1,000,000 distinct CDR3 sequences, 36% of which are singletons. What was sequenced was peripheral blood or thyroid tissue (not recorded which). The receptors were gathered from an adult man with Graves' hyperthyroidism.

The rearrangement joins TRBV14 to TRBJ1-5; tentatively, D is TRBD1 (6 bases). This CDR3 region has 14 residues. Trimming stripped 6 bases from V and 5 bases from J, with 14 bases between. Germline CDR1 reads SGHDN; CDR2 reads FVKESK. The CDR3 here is CASSSWDTDQPQHF. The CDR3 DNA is TGTGCCAGCAGTTCTTGGGACACCGATCAGCCCCAGCATTTT.

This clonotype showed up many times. In nucleotides, the CDR3 is TGCAGCGTTGTAACAGACCCTACGAATACTGAAGCTTTCTTT. This sequence encodes CSVVTDPTNTEAFF. This chain joins TRBV29-1 and TRBJ1-1; no clear D gene. In germline, CDR1 is SQVTM, CDR2 ANQGSEA. Trimming took off 4 bases at V and 5 bases at J, with 17 bases between the two ends. This CDR3 comprises 14 residues.

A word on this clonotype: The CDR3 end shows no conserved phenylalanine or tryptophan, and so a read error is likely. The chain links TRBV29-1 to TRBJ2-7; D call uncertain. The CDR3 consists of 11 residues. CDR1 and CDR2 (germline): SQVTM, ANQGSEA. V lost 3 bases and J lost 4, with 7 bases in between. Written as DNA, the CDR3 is TGCAGCGTTGAGTCCGATTACGAGCAGTACATC. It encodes CSVESDYEQYI.

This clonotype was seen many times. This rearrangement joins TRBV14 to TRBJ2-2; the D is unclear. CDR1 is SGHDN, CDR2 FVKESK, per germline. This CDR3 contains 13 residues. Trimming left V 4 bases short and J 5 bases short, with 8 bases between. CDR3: CASSPRQTGELFF. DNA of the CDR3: TGTGCCAGCAGCCCCCGACAAACCGGGGAGCTGTTTTTT.

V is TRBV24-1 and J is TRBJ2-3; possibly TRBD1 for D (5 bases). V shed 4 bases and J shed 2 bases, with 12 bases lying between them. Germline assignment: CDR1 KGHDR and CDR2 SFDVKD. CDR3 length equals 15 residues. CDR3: CATSEAGSSTDTQYF. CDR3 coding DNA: TGTGCCACCAGTGAGGCAGGGTCCTCCACAGATACGCAGTATTTT.

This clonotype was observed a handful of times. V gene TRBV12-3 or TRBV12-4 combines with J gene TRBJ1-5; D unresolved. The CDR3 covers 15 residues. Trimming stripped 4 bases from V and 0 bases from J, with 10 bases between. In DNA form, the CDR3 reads TGTGCCAGCAGTTCACAGTCGGGTAGCAATCAGCCCCAGCATTTT. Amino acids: CASSSQSGSNQPQHF.

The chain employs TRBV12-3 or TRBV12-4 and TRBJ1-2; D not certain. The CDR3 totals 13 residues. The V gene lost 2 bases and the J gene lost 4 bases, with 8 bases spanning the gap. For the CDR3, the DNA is TGTGCCAGCAGTTTATCCAAAACCTATGGCTACACCTTC. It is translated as CASSLSKTYGYTF.